These 13 T cell receptor beta chains share one sample of origin, sequenced in a study of T cell changes during pregnancy in multiple sclerosis. Sequenced by immunoSEQ multiplex PCR; TCRdb stores in-frame clones only, minus some. Of 35,000 to 45,000 clones in the sample, around 90% were seen once. This specimen was peripheral blood, taken before pregnancy. The source is a female donor with multiple sclerosis, enrolled in a pregnancy study.

The rearrangement uses TRBV7-9 and TRBJ2-3; TRBD2 matches at 12 bases. There are 15 residues in the CDR3. CDR1 and CDR2 from the germline V gene are SEHNR and FQNEAQ (reference sequence). J was trimmed by 3 bases and V by 6 bases; bases with no gene match: 4. The CDR3 region has the DNA TGTGCCAGCAGGCCTACTAGCGGGAGGACAGATACGCAGTATTTT. Translation gives CASRPTSGRTDTQYF.

The chain couples TRBV18 to TRBJ1-5, with 9 bases that match TRBD1. Germline V gene sequence: CDR1 KGHSH, CDR2 LQKENI. The CDR3 is 16 amino acids. J was trimmed by 6 bases and V by 2 bases; bases with no gene match: 8. The DNA for the CDR3 is TGTGCCAGCTCACCATATGAATCGACAGGGGGTCAGCCCCAGCATTTT. This codes for CASSPYESTGGQPQHF.

The chain joins TRBV7-9 to TRBJ2-2, with TRBD2 identical over 8 bases. CDR1 and CDR2 from the germline V gene are SEHNR and FQNEAQ (reference sequence). The length of the CDR3 is 15 residues. The J segment lost 1 base and the V segment lost 5 bases, leaving 3 bases of the junction unmatched. The CDR3 DNA is TGTGCCAGCAGCACACTAGCGGTGAACACCGGGGAGCTGTTTTTT. It yields the protein CASSTLAVNTGELFF.

In this sample, this clone turned up a few times. V and J are TRBV6-6 and TRBJ1-2, with D maybe TRBD1 (5 bases). Germline loops: CDR1 MNHNY, CDR2 SVGAGI (reference sequence). The CDR3 totals 15 residues. V gave up 4 bases and J gave up 8 bases, with 20 bases separating them. The CDR3 nucleotides are TGTGCCAGCAGTTCCCTGCGGCCGGGACTGGGAGGCTACACCTTC. Translation: CASSSLRPGLGGYTF.

The gene calls are TRBV7-9 and TRBJ2-1; 7 bases match TRBD1. Per the germline V gene, CDR1 is SEHNR and CDR2 is FQNEAQ (reference sequence). V shed 2 bases, J shed 8 bases, and the junction held 9 bases outside the gene matches. The CDR3 contains 15 residues. The CDR3 region has the DNA TGTGCCAGCAGCTTAAGTGACAGGGTAATCGATGAGCAGTTCTTC. Translating it yields CASSLSDRVIDEQFF.

The V call is TRBV5-1, the J call TRBJ2-1; 7 nucleotides line up with TRBD2. CDR3 length: 15 residues. The V segment lost 0 bases and the J segment 3 bases; nucleotides outside the gene matches: 3. Germline CDR1 SGHRS, CDR2 YFSETQ. CDR3 protein: CASSLAPSGYNEQFF. The CDR3 coding sequence is TGCGCCAGCAGCTTGGCCCCTAGCGGCTACAATGAGCAGTTCTTC.

The chain combines TRBV5-1 with TRBJ2-3; tentative D call: TRBD2 (6 bases). Trimming cost V 5 bases and J 4 bases, with 14 bases left between them. Germline-derived CDR1 and CDR2 are SGHRS and YFSETQ. This CDR3 is 14 amino acids long. This CDR3 is CASSGQGGADTQYF. CDR3 sequence (DNA): TGCGCCAGCAGTGGTCAGGGAGGAGCAGATACGCAGTATTTT. The full variable domain, with the rest looked up from reference TRBV5-1 and TRBJ2-3, is KAGVTQTPRYLIKTRGQQVTLSCSPISGHRSVSWYQQTPGQGLQFLFEYFSETQRNKGNFPGRFSGRQFSNSRSEMNVSTLELGDSALYLCASSGQGGADTQYFGPGTRLTVL.

V is TRBV9 and J is TRBJ1-2; 8 nucleotides match TRBD1. Germline V CDR1 and CDR2: SGDLS, YYNGEE. The CDR3 sequence is 14 residues long. V trimming: 3 bases; J trimming: 2 bases; junction bases outside the gene matches: 3. CDR3 sequence reads: CASSARQGNYGYTF. The DNA for the CDR3 is TGTGCCAGCAGCGCACGACAGGGGAACTATGGCTACACCTTC.

The chain has TRBV10-1 and TRBJ2-2, with D perhaps TRBD2 (6 bases). Trimming took 8 bases from V and 3 from J, leaving 10 bases between them. Looked up from germline, CDR1 is WNHNN and CDR2 is SYGVQD (reference sequence). The CDR3 is made up of 13 amino acids. CDR3 residues: CASRREDTGELFF. The CDR3, as DNA: TGCGCCAGCCGCAGGGAGGACACCGGGGAGCTGTTTTTT.

The genes are TRBV7-2 and TRBJ2-3; 8 bases fit TRBD2. With V trimmed by 8 bases and J by 0 bases, 4 bases remained unmatched. CDR1 SGHTA and CDR2 FQGNSA come from the germline V gene. The CDR3 spans 14 residues. CDR3: CASRTSGSTDTQYF. The CDR3 DNA is TGTGCCAGCCGAACTAGCGGAAGCACAGATACGCAGTATTTT.

The genes are TRBV7-3 and TRBJ2-1; D ambiguous. Trimming took off 0 bases at V and 3 bases at J, with 3 bases between the two ends. The CDR3 contains 13 residues. The V gene's germline CDR1 is SGHTA and CDR2 FQGTGA. CDR3 sequence: CASSLTHYNEQFF. CDR3 coding DNA: TGTGCCAGCAGCTTAACACACTACAATGAGCAGTTCTTC.

The chain uses TRBV6-5 and TRBJ1-1, with 8 bases aligning to TRBD1. The CDR3 extends over 15 amino acids. CDR1 and CDR2 from the germline V gene are MNHEY and SVGAGI. The V gene end was trimmed by 4 bases and the J gene end by 3 bases; junction bases not matched to a gene: 7. CDR3 protein: CASSSWTGWDTEAFF. The DNA of the CDR3 is TGTGCCAGCAGTTCGTGGACAGGGTGGGACACTGAAGCTTTCTTT.

The CDR3 region is CASRTPGSETQYF. The CDR3 DNA sequence: TGCGCCAGCAGAACTCCCGGGAGTGAGACCCAGTACTTC. The genes are TRBV4-1 and TRBJ2-5; maybe TRBD2 (6 bases). The CDR3 contains 13 residues. Germline CDR1 and CDR2: MGHRA and YSYEKL. V was pared by 6 bases and J by 5 bases, with 13 bases between.